The next 32 T cell receptor beta chains were all read from a single sample in a study of cytomegalovirus exposure and HLA in healthy donors. PCR was performed using 60 Vbeta and 13 Jbeta primers. The table came from immunoSEQ multiplex PCR; TCRdb's copy has only in-frame clones and leaves some out. The sample's table shows about 70,000 clones. Sequenced sample: PBMCs. Receptors originate from a woman aged 25-40 years in good health and CMV-seronegative.

The CDR3 loop reads CATSRDLTSGSTGELFF. CDR3 bases: TGTGCCACCAGCAGGGACCTGACTAGCGGGAGCACCGGGGAGCTGTTTTTT. The chain has TRBV15 and TRBJ2-2; TRBD2 matches 12 bases. Germline-derived CDR1 and CDR2 are LNHNV and YYDKDF (reference sequence). The CDR3 sequence is 17 residues long. V lost 3 bases, J lost 4 bases, and 6 bases stayed unmatched.

The chain joins TRBV4-1 to TRBJ1-1; D is possibly TRBD1 (5 bases). With 4 bases removed from V and 12 bases from J, the gap between germline ends came to 15 bases. Per the germline V gene, CDR1 is MGHRA and CDR2 is YSYEKL. The CDR3 runs to 12 residues. CDR3 nucleotide sequence: TGCGCCAGCAGCCCCCCTGGGGGGGAATCTTTCTTT. This codes for CASSPPGGESFF.

V gene TRBV4-2 combines with J gene TRBJ2-7; perhaps TRBD2 as D (6 bases). Per the germline V gene, CDR1 is LGHNA and CDR2 is YNFKEQ. The CDR3 loop spans 16 amino acids. The ends were cut back, 0 bases at V and 0 bases at J, with 12 bases in the middle. CDR3 loop: CASSQDRLGGSYEQYF. The CDR3 DNA sequence: TGTGCCAGCAGCCAAGACCGCCTCGGGGGCTCCTACGAGCAGTACTTC.

This chain joins TRBV5-6 and TRBJ2-1; D gene uncertain. The CDR3 consists of 15 residues. CDR1 is SGHDT and CDR2 is YYEEEE in the germline V gene. Trimming left V 0 bases short and J 0 bases short, with 7 bases between. The chain's CDR3 is CASSLEQISYNEQFF. CDR3 nucleotides: TGTGCCAGCAGCTTGGAACAGATCTCCTACAATGAGCAGTTCTTC.

For the CDR3, the DNA is TGCGCCAGCAGCTTGCCCAAGGGAGTGGGATACAATGAGCAGTTCTTC. This translates into CASSLPKGVGYNEQFF. The chain is built from TRBV5-1 and TRBJ2-1, with TRBD2 as a possible D gene (5 bases). This CDR3 has 16 amino acids. The V gene's germline CDR1 is SGHRS and CDR2 YFSETQ. V was pared by 1 base and J by 4 bases, with 15 bases between.

The chain has TRBV29-1 and TRBJ2-7; TRBD1 is a possible D gene (6 bases). Germline lookup yields CDR1 SQVTM and CDR2 ANQGSEA. V gave up 2 bases and J gave up 5 bases, with 13 bases separating them. This CDR3 is built from 13 residues. The DNA of the CDR3 is TGCAGCGTTGAATTGCAGGGGTTGGACGAGCAGTACTTC. It encodes CSVELQGLDEQYF.

The chain joins TRBV7-3 to TRBJ2-2, with D maybe TRBD2 (6 bases). The CDR3 is 18 amino acids. V was shortened by 3 bases and J by 2 bases, with 19 bases between the two germline ends. CDR1 is SGHTA and CDR2 is FQGTGA in the germline V gene. Here the CDR3 DNA reads TGTGCCAGCAGCTTTTCGCCGTACCGACTAGATAACACCGGGGAGCTGTTTTTT. It is translated as CASSFSPYRLDNTGELFF.

This chain links TRBV7-2 with TRBJ1-2; 9 nucleotides line up with TRBD1. This CDR3 is 14 amino acids long. The J segment lost 8 bases and the V segment lost 5 bases, leaving 9 bases of the junction unmatched. Germline lookup yields CDR1 SGHTA and CDR2 FQGNSA. CDR3: CASSPQGAVLGYTF. CDR3 DNA sequence: TGTGCCAGCAGCCCACAGGGGGCGGTGCTGGGCTACACCTTC.

This rearrangement joins TRBV2 to TRBJ1-5; TRBD1 matches 7 bases. The V segment lost 7 bases and the J segment 0 bases; nucleotides outside the gene matches: 6. Germline V lookup: CDR1 SNHLY, CDR2 FYNNEI. The CDR3 loop spans 15 amino acids. In nucleotides, the CDR3 is TGTGCCAGCATGAGACAGGGTAATAGCAATCAGCCCCAGCATTTT. This encodes CASMRQGNSNQPQHF.

This chain uses TRBV13 with TRBJ2-2; 15 bases map to TRBD2. The CDR3 length is 20 residues. Germline CDR1 PRHDT, CDR2 FYEKMQ (reference sequence). The V segment lost 1 base and the J segment 1 base; nucleotides outside the gene matches: 7. CDR3 region: CASSLASGLAGGVNTGELFF. As DNA, the CDR3 is TGTGCCAGCAGCTTAGCCTCGGGACTAGCGGGAGGAGTGAACACCGGGGAGCTGTTTTTT. Full variable domain (remainder filled in from reference TRBV13 and TRBJ2-2): AAGVIQSPRHLIKEKRETATLKCYPIPRHDTVYWYQQGPGQDPQFLISFYEKMQSDKGSIPDRFSAQQFSDYHSELNMSSLELGDSALYFCASSLASGLAGGVNTGELFFGEGSRLTVL.

The chain is built from TRBV28 and TRBJ1-5; D is unresolved. Germline assignment: CDR1 MDHEN and CDR2 SYDVKM. Trimming stripped 2 bases from V and 2 bases from J, with 13 bases between. The CDR3 runs 16 residues. The CDR3 DNA reads TGTGCCAGCAGTTTAGCGTACGGGTTCGGCAATCAGCCCCAGCATTTT. Residues: CASSLAYGFGNQPQHF.

The chain employs TRBV4-3 and TRBJ2-3, with TRBD1 matching 9 bases. J lost 5 bases, V lost 2 bases, and 11 bases had no gene match. The germline gives CDR1 LGHNA, CDR2 YSLEER. CDR3 size: 17 residues. CDR3 nucleotides: TGCGCCAGCAGCCAAAAAAGTGGGACAGGGATTCGAGATACGCAGTATTTT. This codes for CASSQKSGTGIRDTQYF.

V usage is TRBV4-3 and J usage is TRBJ1-6; 7 positions agree with TRBD1. This CDR3 is built from 16 residues. Germline CDR1 reads LGHNA; CDR2 reads YSLEER. After removal of 0 bases from V and 7 bases from J, the junction contained 6 bases not matched to a gene. CDR3 residues: CASSQDKGAGNSPLHF. CDR3 DNA sequence: TGCGCCAGCAGCCAAGATAAGGGGGCGGGGAATTCACCCCTCCACTTT.

The chain combines TRBV27 with TRBJ1-5; 7 bases align to TRBD1. Looked up from germline, CDR1 is MNHEY and CDR2 is SMNVEV (reference sequence). CDR3 length: 14 residues. Losses at the gene ends were 4 bases for V and 7 bases for J; bases not matched to a gene: 7. CDR3 residues: CASSSSGGGQPQHF. CDR3 DNA sequence: TGTGCCAGCAGTTCCTCAGGGGGTGGGCAGCCCCAGCATTTT.

This chain uses TRBV7-8 with TRBJ1-6, with a weak D call TRBD1 (5 bases). The germline V gene encodes CDR1 SGHVS and CDR2 FQNEAQ. The CDR3 covers 16 residues. V lost 4 bases, J lost 7 bases, and 17 bases lay in between. CDR3 residues: CASSSQAGPQNSPLHF. The CDR3 DNA follows: TGTGCCAGCAGCTCCCAGGCGGGACCGCAGAATTCACCCCTCCACTTT.

Remarks on this clone: The germline gene is not matched at one end of the junction; a read error may be the cause. The chain is built from TRBV4-2 and TRBJ2-5; perhaps TRBD2 as D (6 bases). The CDR3 has 14 residues. Germline-derived CDR1 and CDR2 are LGHNA and YNFKEQ. The CDR3 sequence: CASSPGEKWETRYF. In DNA, the CDR3 is TGTGCCAGCAGCCCGGGGGAAAAGTGGGAGACCCGGTACTTC.

The V call is TRBV14, the J call TRBJ1-1; no clear D gene. The CDR3 runs 15 residues. Trimming removed 6 bases from V and 0 bases from J, with 14 bases in between. Per the germline V gene, CDR1 is SGHDN and CDR2 is FVKESK. Written as DNA, the CDR3 is TGTGCCAGCAGTCAGAAACAGCCCATGAACACTGAAGCTTTCTTT. Its translation is CASSQKQPMNTEAFF.

The rearrangement joins TRBV28 to TRBJ2-7; 7 nucleotides match TRBD2. This CDR3 comprises 16 residues. CDR1 and CDR2 from the germline V gene are MDHEN and SYDVKM. The V gene end was trimmed by 1 base and the J gene end by 0 bases; junction bases not matched to a gene: 6. CDR3 nucleotides: TGTGCCAGCAGTTTATCCCCCACTAGCGACTCCTACGAGCAGTACTTC. Protein: CASSLSPTSDSYEQYF.

The rearrangement uses TRBV5-1 and TRBJ2-5, with 8 bases aligning to TRBD1. The junction had 1 base not matched to a gene; V was cut back by 2 bases and J by 1 base. The germline V gene encodes CDR1 SGHRS and CDR2 YFSETQ. The CDR3 is 14 amino acids. CDR3: CASSFTGGQETQYF. In DNA form, the CDR3 reads TGCGCCAGCAGCTTCACAGGGGGCCAAGAGACCCAGTACTTC.

On this clone: At the DNA level, this CDR3 is encoded by other sequences in the same sample as well. This chain uses TRBV9 with TRBJ2-3; 7 nucleotides match TRBD2. V lost 0 bases, J lost 6 bases, and 4 bases stayed unmatched. Looked up from germline, CDR1 is SGDLS and CDR2 is YYNGEE. The CDR3 runs to 14 residues. This CDR3 is CASSVAGGADTQYF. DNA of the CDR3: TGTGCCAGCAGCGTAGCGGGAGGCGCCGATACGCAGTATTTT.

The V gene is TRBV6-5, the J gene TRBJ2-7; the D is unclear. CDR1 is MNHEY and CDR2 is SVGAGI in the germline V gene. Trimming removed 2 bases at V and 4 bases at J, with 9 bases between. The length of the CDR3 is 13 residues. The CDR3 bases are TGTGCCAGCAGTTACGGCCGAGGTTACGAGCAGTACTTC. It yields the protein CASSYGRGYEQYF.

This chain joins TRBV11-3 and TRBJ2-2, with TRBD2 matching over 8 bases. The V gene's germline CDR1 is SGHNT and CDR2 YENEEA. After removal of 5 bases from V and 1 base from J, the junction contained 3 bases not matched to a gene. The length of the CDR3 is 15 residues. In DNA form, the CDR3 reads TGTGCCAGCAGCCTGCTAGCGGGGAACACCGGGGAGCTGTTTTTT. Protein: CASSLLAGNTGELFF. The entire variable domain, with the rest obtained from reference TRBV11-3 and TRBJ2-2, is as follows: EAGVVQSPRYKIIEKKQPVAFWCNPISGHNTLYWYLQNLGQGPELLIRYENEEAVDDSQLPKDRFSAERLKGVDSTLKIQPAELGDSAVYLCASSLLAGNTGELFFGEGSRLTVL.

The V gene is TRBV7-9, the J gene TRBJ1-2; D may be TRBD1 (6 bases). CDR1 is SEHNR and CDR2 is FQNEAQ in the germline V gene (reference sequence). V was clipped by 1 base and J by 4 bases, with 13 bases between them. The CDR3 length is 15 residues. This chain's CDR3 is CASSLGWGQFYGYTF. The DNA of the CDR3 is TGTGCCAGCAGCTTAGGTTGGGGGCAATTCTATGGCTACACCTTC.

The chain carries TRBV15 and TRBJ2-2; 9 bases line up with TRBD1. Trimming took 3 bases from V and 6 from J; bases not matched to a gene: 5. This CDR3 contains 15 residues. CDR1 and CDR2 (germline): LNHNV, YYDKDF (reference sequence). CDR3 DNA sequence: TGTGCCACCAGCAGGGGAAGGACAGGGGCCGGGGAGCTGTTTTTT. Translation: CATSRGRTGAGELFF.

The rearrangement uses TRBV7-6 and TRBJ2-7; 13 bases are shared with TRBD2. V shed 1 base and J 5 bases; nucleotides not matched to a gene: 2. The CDR3 contains 15 residues. The germline V gene encodes CDR1 SGHVS and CDR2 FNYEAQ. The CDR3 region is CASSLGTSGSNEQYF. The CDR3 DNA reads TGTGCCAGCAGCTTAGGGACTAGCGGGAGCAACGAGCAGTACTTC.

J is TRBJ2-3 and V is TRBV19, with D unclear. Trimming removed 1 base at V and 2 bases at J, with 7 bases between. Germline CDR1 is LNHDA and CDR2 is SQIVND (reference sequence). This CDR3 is 14 amino acids long. The CDR3 region is CASSIGELTDTQYF. The CDR3, as DNA: TGTGCCAGTAGTATAGGTGAACTCACAGATACGCAGTATTTT.

V is TRBV6-6 and J is TRBJ1-5, with 8 positions matching TRBD1. Germline V CDR1 and CDR2: MNHNY, SVGAGI (reference sequence). CDR3 length: 14 amino acids. The V gene end was trimmed by 6 bases and the J gene end by 6 bases; junction bases not matched to a gene: 7. Here the CDR3 DNA reads TGTGCCAGCAGCCTTGCAGGGGGCACTCAGCCCCAGCATTTT. This sequence encodes CASSLAGGTQPQHF.

The V gene is TRBV27, the J gene TRBJ2-1, with 14 bases matching TRBD2. V gave up 3 bases and J gave up 7 bases; unmatched junction bases: 5. The CDR3 is 16 amino acids. Germline V lookup: CDR1 MNHEY, CDR2 SMNVEV (reference sequence). CDR3 amino acids: CASSLRGLAGENEQFF. CDR3 sequence (DNA): TGTGCCAGCAGTTTGAGGGGACTAGCGGGAGAGAATGAGCAGTTCTTC.

The genes are TRBV19 and TRBJ1-1, with 7 bases that match TRBD1. V was pared by 3 bases and J by 1 base, with 5 bases of the junction left unmatched. From germline, CDR1 is LNHDA and CDR2 SQIVND (reference sequence). This CDR3 has 15 amino acids. The CDR3 sequence is CASSIMTGSNTEAFF. In DNA, the CDR3 is TGTGCCAGTAGTATTATGACAGGGTCGAACACTGAAGCTTTCTTT. The whole variable domain, filled in from reference TRBV19 and TRBJ1-1, reads DGGITQSPKYLFRKEGQNVTLSCEQNLNHDAMYWYRQDPGQGLRLIYYSQIVNDFQKGDIAEGYSVSREKKESFPLTVTSAQKNPTAFYLCASSIMTGSNTEAFFGQGTRLTVV.

The chain has TRBV9 and TRBJ1-2; maybe TRBD1 (5 bases). The V end was cut by 3 bases, the J end by 2 bases, with 14 bases between. Per the germline V gene, CDR1 is SGDLS and CDR2 is YYNGEE. There are 15 residues in the CDR3. CDR3 coding DNA: TGTGCCAGCAGCGCCCTTTCGACAGAAAACTATGGCTACACCTTC. Residues: CASSALSTENYGYTF.

The chain has TRBV30 and TRBJ1-4; D might be TRBD1 (5 bases). The germline V and J ends were trimmed by 2 bases and 5 bases, with 12 bases remaining between them. The CDR3 has 14 amino acids. Germline V gene lookup returns CDR1 GTSNPN and CDR2 SVGIG (reference sequence). In DNA, the CDR3 is TGTGCCTGGAGTCCCGGACATCGGAATGAAAAACTGTTTTTT. Translated: CAWSPGHRNEKLFF.

The chain links TRBV5-6 to TRBJ1-5, with a possible D match to TRBD1 (6 bases). The germline gives CDR1 SGHDT, CDR2 YYEEEE. The V and J ends lost 3 bases and 5 bases respectively, with 9 bases between them. CDR3 length: 13 residues. The chain's CDR3 is CASSSDRYQPQHF. The CDR3 region has the DNA TGTGCCAGCAGCTCGGACAGATATCAGCCCCAGCATTTT.